This note documents a single TCR beta chain sequence. Its antigen remains unknown. V lost 3 bases and J lost 3; bases outside the gene matches: 8. Germline loops: CDR1 DFQATT, CDR2 SNEGSKA (reference sequence). CDR3 size: 16 residues. This record belongs to a study of Graves' ophthalmopathy and Graves' hyperthyroidism. Study-wide results and limits: Blood also held most thyroid clonotypes expanded above 0.001 frequency.

Amplified material comprised TCR beta CDR3 regions derived from RNA transcripts. An initial RT-PCR round employing HTBI primers preceded a second-round multiplex PCR. TCRdb re-called the multiplex PCR reads through MiXCR, storing one row per CDR3 protein. The sample contains around 1.1 million distinct CDR3 sequences, 35% to 45% of which appear only once. Sequenced sample: peripheral blood or thyroid tissue (not recorded which). The chain uses TRBV20-1 and TRBJ1-6; 7 nucleotides match TRBD1. The receptor comes from an adult man with Graves' hyperthyroidism. The DNA of the CDR3 is TGCAGTGCTAGGGCCGACAGGGCCATCTATAATTCACCCCTCCACTTT. It specifies CSARADRAIYNSPLHF.